Each of the 31 T cell receptor beta chains below was sequenced from the same sample in a study of T-cell memory formation after mild COVID-19. TCRdb processed the 5' RACE reads anew with MiXCR; each CDR3 protein has one entry. This table has around 340,000 distinct CDR3 sequences, approximately 15% appearing once. Sequenced sample: PBMCs or a T cell subset sorted from them (not recorded which). These receptors came from a man aged 18 to 30 who had mild COVID-19 (a few samples of this study predate the infection). Cell type and time point are not known.

J is TRBJ2-1 and V is TRBV3-1; tentatively, D is TRBD1 (6 bases). CDR3 length: 14 residues. V lost 4 bases and J 8 bases, leaving 15 bases between the germline ends. Germline CDR1 and CDR2: LGHDT and YNNKEL (reference sequence). CDR3 DNA sequence: TGTGCCAGCAGCCTCGGACAGCTTCGGGATGAGCAGTTCTTC. Residues: CASSLGQLRDEQFF.

This clonotype showed up just a few times. V gene TRBV5-1 combines with J gene TRBJ1-1, with D unresolved. The CDR3 length is 15 residues. Germline assignment: CDR1 SGHRS and CDR2 YFSETQ. Trimming left V 0 bases short and J 4 bases short, with 13 bases between. This CDR3 reads CASSLGRGVSTEAFF. CDR3 bases: TGCGCCAGCAGCTTGGGGCGGGGAGTAAGCACTGAAGCTTTCTTT. Variable domain in full (rest from reference TRBV5-1 and TRBJ1-1): KAGVTQTPRYLIKTRGQQVTLSCSPISGHRSVSWYQQTPGQGLQFLFEYFSETQRNKGNFPGRFSGRQFSNSRSEMNVSTLELGDSALYLCASSLGRGVSTEAFFGQGTRLTVV.

There are a few counts of this clonotype. V is TRBV7-9 and J is TRBJ2-1; TRBD1 aligns across 11 bases. The CDR3 length is 15 residues. Germline V lookup: CDR1 SEHNR, CDR2 FQNEAQ (reference sequence). V dropped 5 bases and J dropped 7; count of bases not matched to a gene: 7. The CDR3: CASSPRTGGWNEQFF. The CDR3 region has the DNA TGTGCCAGCAGCCCGAGGACAGGGGGCTGGAATGAGCAGTTCTTC. The variable domain in full, with the rest retrieved from reference TRBV7-9 and TRBJ2-1, is DTGVSQNPRHKITKRGQNVTFRCDPISEHNRLYWYRQTLGQGPEFLTYFQNEAQLEKSRLLSDRFSAERPKGSFSTLEIQRTEQGDSAMYLCASSPRTGGWNEQFFGPGTRLTVL.

At least ten counts were recorded for this clonotype. The rearrangement uses TRBV4-3 and TRBJ1-1; D uncertain. The germline CDR1 and CDR2 sequences are LGHNA and YSLEER. Between the trimmed V and J ends, which lost 3 bases and 5 bases, there was a span of 22 bases. This CDR3 comprises 17 residues. Written as DNA, the CDR3 is TGCGCCAGCAGCCAGAGATATGACACATGGCGTAATACTGAAGCTTTCTTT. This translates into CASSQRYDTWRNTEAFF.

This clonotype turned up a few times. The chain joins TRBV6-2 or TRBV6-3 to TRBJ2-4; 11 positions match TRBD1. J was trimmed by 8 bases and V by 2 bases; bases with no gene match: 5. This CDR3 is 15 amino acids long. CDR1 MNHEY and CDR2 SVGEGT come from the germline V gene. The CDR3 sequence: CASSYEDRGLDIQYF. For the CDR3, the DNA is TGTGCCAGCAGTTACGAGGACAGGGGGCTAGACATTCAGTACTTC.

This rearrangement joins TRBV3-1 to TRBJ1-3; D unclear. Germline V CDR1 and CDR2: LGHDT, YNNKEL (reference sequence). This CDR3 spans 17 amino acids. Trimming removed 1 base at V and 3 bases at J, with 16 bases between. This chain's CDR3 is CASSQGRTVWGGNTIYF. CDR3 in DNA: TGTGCCAGCAGCCAAGGAAGGACGGTCTGGGGTGGAAACACCATATATTTT. The full variable domain, its missing parts supplied by reference TRBV3-1 and TRBJ1-3, is DTAVSQTPKYLVTQMGNDKSIKCEQNLGHDTMYWYKQDSKKFLKIMFSYNNKELIINETVPNRFSPKSPDKAHLNLHINSLELGDSAVYFCASSQGRTVWGGNTIYFGEGSWLTVV.

The sample holds many counts of this clonotype. The rearrangement links TRBV20-1 to TRBJ1-5, with 9 positions matching TRBD1. The germline CDR1 and CDR2 sequences are DFQATT and SNEGSKA (reference sequence). The J segment lost 6 bases and the V segment lost 6 bases, leaving 9 bases of the junction unmatched. This CDR3 region has 14 residues. CDR3: CSAVRQGDGQPQHF. The CDR3, as DNA: TGCAGTGCAGTTAGACAGGGGGACGGTCAGCCCCAGCATTTT.

In this sample, this clonotype turned up a few times. The V gene is TRBV9, the J gene TRBJ1-2, with D unresolved. The CDR3 is 14 amino acids. Trimming took off 4 bases at V and 3 bases at J, with 13 bases between the two ends. The germline CDR1 and CDR2 sequences are SGDLS and YYNGEE. CDR3: CASSPGLIDYGYTF. The CDR3 nucleotides are TGTGCCAGCAGCCCCGGGCTCATAGACTATGGCTACACCTTC.

This clonotype was detected a few times. J is TRBJ1-5 and V is TRBV4-1; 9 bases fit TRBD1. The CDR3 extends over 16 amino acids. V was clipped by 3 bases and J by 1 base; unmatched bases: 4. Germline CDR1 MGHRA, CDR2 YSYEKL. CDR3 in DNA: TGCGCCAGCAGCCAGGGACAGGGAGGCAGCAATCAGCCCCAGCATTTT. Translating gives CASSQGQGGSNQPQHF.

This chain links TRBV4-1 with TRBJ2-7, with D hard to call. This CDR3 contains 12 residues. V was pared by 3 bases and J by 7 bases, with 10 bases between. Germline V gene lookup returns CDR1 MGHRA and CDR2 YSYEKL. This chain's CDR3 is CASSQGRTEQYF. The CDR3 region has the DNA TGCGCCAGCAGCCAGGGCAGGACGGAGCAGTACTTC.

Ten or more counts support this clonotype. The V and J genes are TRBV5-1 and TRBJ2-4; D may correspond to TRBD1 or TRBD2 (6 bases each). The CDR3 is 17 residues long. Per the germline V gene, CDR1 is SGHRS and CDR2 is YFSETQ. V lost 0 bases, J lost 5 bases, and 18 bases lay in between. The CDR3 here is CASSLVYLRGRENIQYF. DNA for the CDR3: TGCGCCAGCAGCTTGGTCTATCTCCGGGGGCGTGAAAACATTCAGTACTTC.

This clonotype was counted only a few times. V and J are TRBV11-1 and TRBJ1-2; TRBD1 matches 8 bases. After removal of 5 bases from V and 2 bases from J, the junction contained 4 bases not matched to a gene. CDR1 SGHAT and CDR2 FQDESV come from the germline V gene (reference sequence). CDR3 size: 14 residues. The CDR3 region has the DNA TGTGCCAGCAGCCCAGGGGGCCTCAACTATGGCTACACCTTC. This translates into CASSPGGLNYGYTF.

This clonotype turned up a few times. This chain connects TRBV7-2 to TRBJ2-3; TRBD2 agrees at 10 bases. The CDR3 totals 16 residues. Per the germline V gene, CDR1 is SGHTA and CDR2 is FQGNSA. Trimming removed 1 base from V and 7 bases from J; junction bases left unmatched: 8. Here the CDR3 reads CASSLVPSGGQNTQYF. The CDR3 region has the DNA TGTGCCAGCAGCTTAGTCCCTAGCGGGGGTCAGAATACGCAGTATTTT.

The genes are TRBV11-2 and TRBJ1-1; a possible D gene is TRBD1 (5 bases). The V end lost 2 bases, the J end lost 5 bases, and 15 bases lay between the germline ends. The germline V gene encodes CDR1 SGHAT and CDR2 FQNNGV. The CDR3 loop spans 15 amino acids. The CDR3 reads CASSLRGPSGTEAFF. The CDR3 nucleotides are TGTGCCAGCAGCTTACGGGGCCCCTCGGGAACTGAAGCTTTCTTT. Full variable domain (missing parts from reference TRBV11-2 and TRBJ1-1): EAGVAQSPRYKIIEKRQSVAFWCNPISGHATLYWYQQILGQGPKLLIQFQNNGVVDDSQLPKDRFSAERLKGVDSTLKIQPAKLEDSAVYLCASSLRGPSGTEAFFGQGTRLTVV.

V gene TRBV9 combines with J gene TRBJ2-1; D gene uncertain. The CDR3 loop spans 11 amino acids. V dropped 3 bases and J dropped 7 bases, with 5 bases sitting between them. Germline V lookup: CDR1 SGDLS, CDR2 YYNGEE. The CDR3 DNA is TGTGCCAGCAGCGCGATTAATGAGCAGTTCTTC. It translates to CASSAINEQFF.

This clonotype was counted only a few times. V is TRBV29-1 and J is TRBJ2-5; maybe TRBD2 (6 bases). Germline CDR1 reads SQVTM; CDR2 reads ANQGSEA. This CDR3 comprises 13 residues. V lost 5 bases and J 5 bases, leaving 15 bases between the germline ends. The CDR3 is CSVTPGGVETQYF. As DNA, the CDR3 is TGCAGCGTTACCCCGGGCGGGGTGGAGACCCAGTACTTC.

This clonotype has at least ten counts. The DNA for the CDR3 is TGTGCCAGCAGCGTAGCTACGCCAGGGGGTAACTATGGCTACACCTTC. It specifies CASSVATPGGNYGYTF. The chain carries TRBV9 and TRBJ1-2; 7 bases are a match to TRBD1. Germline trimming cut 0 bases from V and 1 base from J; bases unmatched to any gene: 6. The CDR3 has 16 amino acids. The germline V gene encodes CDR1 SGDLS and CDR2 YYNGEE.

V is TRBV20-1 and J is TRBJ2-1, with 10 bases that match TRBD2. The CDR3 loop spans 15 amino acids. Per the germline V gene, CDR1 is DFQATT and CDR2 is SNEGSKA (reference sequence). Trimming at V came to 0 bases and at J to 5 bases, leaving 4 bases not matched to a gene. CDR3 in amino acids: CSARDSAGGHNEQFF. CDR3 nucleotides: TGCAGTGCTAGAGATTCAGCGGGGGGGCACAATGAGCAGTTCTTC.

V gene TRBV28 combines with J gene TRBJ2-7; D is undetermined. The CDR3 extends over 13 amino acids. Trimming removed 6 bases from V and 2 bases from J, with 11 bases in between. Germline CDR1 is MDHEN and CDR2 is SYDVKM. CDR3 nucleotide sequence: TGTGCCAGCAGCAACGTCCTAACCTACGAGCAGTACGTC. Translation: CASSNVLTYEQYV.

In its sample, this clonotype was seen a few times. The rearrangement links TRBV3-1 to TRBJ1-4; D is unresolved. V was trimmed by 6 bases and J by 5 bases, leaving 19 bases between them. Germline V gene lookup returns CDR1 LGHDT and CDR2 YNNKEL (reference sequence). The CDR3 runs to 16 residues. CDR3 protein: CASSPPDPAENEKLFF. The CDR3 DNA reads as TGTGCCAGCAGTCCCCCCGACCCGGCAGAGAATGAAAAACTGTTTTTT.

This clonotype occurred a few times. V and J are TRBV25-1 and TRBJ2-7, with D possibly matching TRBD1 (5 bases). Looked up from germline, CDR1 is MGHDK and CDR2 is SYGVNS. CDR3 length: 13 residues. The V gene lost 2 bases and the J gene lost 3 bases, with 8 bases spanning the gap. The CDR3 DNA sequence: TGTGCCAGCAGTGAAAGGGGAAACTACGAGCAGTACGTC. It is translated as CASSERGNYEQYV.

The sample holds many counts of this clonotype. The CDR3 bases are TGTGCCAGCAGCTTTTCGCCGGTTGGAACAGATACGCAGTATTTT. Translated: CASSFSPVGTDTQYF. The chain couples TRBV5-5 to TRBJ2-3, with no clear D. Deletions cut 2 bases from V and 3 bases from J, with 13 bases between. Germline V gene sequence: CDR1 SGHKS, CDR2 YYEKEE (reference sequence). The CDR3 sequence is 15 residues long.

The J gene is TRBJ2-3, the V gene TRBV5-1; weak D call: TRBD1 (6 bases). The germline V and J ends were trimmed by 3 bases and 1 base, with 15 bases remaining between them. Per the germline V gene, CDR1 is SGHRS and CDR2 is YFSETQ. CDR3 length equals 16 residues. This CDR3 is CASSSQQGFGTDTQYF. In DNA, the CDR3 is TGCGCCAGCAGCTCCCAACAGGGTTTTGGCACAGATACGCAGTATTTT.

The chain couples TRBV19 to TRBJ1-5; no reliable D call. The CDR3 is 14 amino acids. Germline V CDR1 and CDR2: LNHDA, SQIVND (reference sequence). V was cut by 2 bases and J by 2 bases, with 7 bases left in between. CDR3 protein: CASSISWRNQPQHF. The CDR3 nucleotides read TGTGCCAGTAGTATAAGCTGGCGCAATCAGCCCCAGCATTTT.

This clonotype was seen only a few times. The chain employs TRBV9 and TRBJ1-5; no clear D gene. V was clipped by 0 bases and J by 3 bases, with 10 bases between them. This CDR3 contains 15 residues. Germline loops: CDR1 SGDLS, CDR2 YYNGEE. This CDR3 reads CASSVGLTANQPQHF. CDR3 DNA sequence: TGTGCCAGCAGCGTAGGGTTGACCGCCAATCAGCCCCAGCATTTT. Looking up the rest from reference TRBV9 and TRBJ1-5 gives the full variable domain: DSGVTQTPKHLITATGQRVTLRCSPRSGDLSVYWYQQSLDQGLQFLIQYYNGEERAKGNILERFSAQQFPDLHSELNLSSLELGDSALYFCASSVGLTANQPQHFGDGTRLSIL.

The chain employs TRBV6-2 or TRBV6-3 and TRBJ2-3; no clear D gene. Germline CDR1 and CDR2: MNHEY and SVGEGT. Trimming took off 2 bases at V and 2 bases at J, with 8 bases between the two ends. There are 14 residues in the CDR3. The CDR3: CASSYGRATDTQYF. The DNA of the CDR3 is TGTGCCAGCAGTTACGGACGGGCCACAGATACGCAGTATTTT.

J is TRBJ2-7 and V is TRBV20-1; D is possibly TRBD2 (5 bases). CDR3 size: 14 residues. Trimming left V 4 bases short and J 0 bases short, with 13 bases between. Germline CDR1 is DFQATT and CDR2 is SNEGSKA (reference sequence). The CDR3: CSANGGASSYEQYV. CDR3 bases: TGCAGTGCTAATGGAGGCGCAAGCTCCTACGAGCAGTACGTC.

This clonotype was seen only a few times. CDR3 protein: CASSVASVTGRDSPLHF. DNA of the CDR3: TGTGCCAGCAGCGTAGCTTCGGTGACAGGGAGAGATTCACCCCTCCACTTT. The chain links TRBV9 to TRBJ1-6; 7 bases match TRBD1. The junction had 11 bases not matched to a gene; V was cut back by 0 bases and J by 8 bases. The CDR3 is made up of 17 amino acids. Germline V gene sequence: CDR1 SGDLS, CDR2 YYNGEE.

The V call is TRBV4-2, the J call TRBJ1-3, with D unresolved. The V and J ends lost 4 bases and 2 bases respectively, with 12 bases between them. The CDR3 spans 15 residues. Germline loops: CDR1 LGHNA, CDR2 YNFKEQ. In DNA form, the CDR3 reads TGTGCCAGCAGCCCCCAGGAGGTCCCTGGAAACACCATATATTTT. It yields the protein CASSPQEVPGNTIYF.

This chain links TRBV4-2 with TRBJ2-1, with unresolved D. The germline CDR1 and CDR2 sequences are LGHNA and YNFKEQ. Trimming shortened V by 1 base and J by 7 bases, and 17 bases separated the two germline ends. The CDR3 totals 16 residues. Here the CDR3 reads CASSQGFLDQGNEQFF. CDR3 in DNA: TGTGCCAGCAGCCAAGGATTCCTGGACCAAGGGAATGAGCAGTTCTTC.

This clonotype showed up just a few times. The chain employs TRBV7-2 and TRBJ1-6; TRBD1 is a possible D gene (6 bases). The CDR3 has 16 amino acids. Germline CDR1 is SGHTA and CDR2 is FQGNSA. V was shortened by 5 bases and J by 3 bases, with 14 bases between the two germline ends. The DNA for the CDR3 is TGTGCCAGCAGCCCTACTACAGGGAGCTATAATTCACCCCTCCACTTT. Protein sequence: CASSPTTGSYNSPLHF.